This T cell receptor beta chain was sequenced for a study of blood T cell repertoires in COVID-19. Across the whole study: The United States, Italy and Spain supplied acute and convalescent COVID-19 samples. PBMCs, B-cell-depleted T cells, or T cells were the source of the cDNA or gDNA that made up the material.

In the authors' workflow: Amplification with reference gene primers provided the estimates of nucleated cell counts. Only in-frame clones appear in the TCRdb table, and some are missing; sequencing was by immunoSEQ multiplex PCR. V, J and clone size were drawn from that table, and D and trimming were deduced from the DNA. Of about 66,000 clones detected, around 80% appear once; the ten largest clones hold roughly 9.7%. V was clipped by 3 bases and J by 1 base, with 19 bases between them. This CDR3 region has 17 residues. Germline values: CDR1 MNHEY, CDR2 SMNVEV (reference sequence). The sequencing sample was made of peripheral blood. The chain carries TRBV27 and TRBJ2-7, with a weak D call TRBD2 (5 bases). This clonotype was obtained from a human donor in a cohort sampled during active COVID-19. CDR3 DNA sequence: TGTGCCAGCAGTTTTTCAGCGGCCAGATTTGGGTCCTACGAGCAGTACTTC. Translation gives CASSFSAARFGSYEQYF.